The T cell receptor beta chain described here comes from a study of blood T cell repertoires in COVID-19. V gave up 5 bases and J gave up 2 bases; unmatched junction bases: 15. Germline V gene data show CDR1 as LNHDA and CDR2 as SQIVND (reference sequence). CDR3 length: 19 amino acids. Per the original methods: Amplification with reference gene primers provided the estimates of nucleated cell counts. Method: immunoSEQ multiplex PCR; TCRdb's copy keeps in-frame clones and lacks some. D and trimming come from the DNA, and the V and J calls and clone size come from that table. This sample carries 77,000 or so clones, approximately 90% of them seen once, and the ten largest clones take about 4.8%.

The sequence was obtained from a man aged 50 to 59 with active COVID-19. Sample: peripheral blood. The chain uses TRBV19 and TRBJ2-3; 11 bases are shared with TRBD2. The CDR3 reads CASSSSGLAGGLTTDTQYF. CDR3 in DNA: TGTGCCAGTAGTTCATCTGGGCTAGCGGGGGGACTTACCACAGATACGCAGTATTTT.